This T cell receptor (beta chain) was obtained from a study of blood T cell repertoires in COVID-19. Across the whole study: Material from acute and convalescent COVID-19 was sourced from the United States, Italy and Spain. T cells, B-cell-depleted T cells, or PBMCs supplied cDNA or gDNA.

In the study's own analysis: Reference gene primer amplification yielded estimated nucleated cell counts. Here immunoSEQ multiplex PCR was the method, and the copy in TCRdb shows in-frame clones only, minus some. That table supplies the V and J calls and clone size; D and trimming were determined from the DNA. The table includes roughly 90,000 clones, roughly 88% detected once. CDR1 and CDR2 from the germline V gene are MGHRA and YSYEKL. The CDR3 consists of 17 residues. Trimming pared 0 bases from V and 4 bases from J, leaving 18 bases between. This sequence was found in a human donor in a cohort sampled during active COVID-19. The sample was peripheral blood. The J gene is TRBJ2-5, the V gene TRBV4-1; the D is unclear. Here the CDR3 reads CASSQDPVVDGGETQYF. The DNA of the CDR3 is TGCGCCAGCAGCCAAGATCCTGTAGTCGACGGCGGAGAGACCCAGTACTTC.